This T cell receptor (beta chain) stems from a study of CDR3 diversity in severe acne. In TCRdb, the PCR reads were re-called with MiXCR into one record per CDR3 protein. Among over 100,000 distinct CDR3 sequences, 51% were seen once, and the ten largest hold over 10%. Trimming cost V 0 bases and J 12 bases; bases outside gene matches: 4. Germline lookup yields CDR1 SGHVS and CDR2 FNYEAQ. CDR3 length: 15 residues. The sequencing sample was made of blood. This TCR came from a male donor with acne. V usage is TRBV7-6 and J usage is TRBJ2-1, with 14 positions matching TRBD2. The CDR3 is CASSLAGTSGSLQFF. The CDR3 coding sequence is TGTGCCAGCAGCTTAGCGGGGACTAGCGGGAGCTTGCAGTTCTTC.